Detailed here is one TCR beta chain. Documented time point: baseline, week 1 (first vaccination visit). Treatment given: pre-vaccination baseline after standard-of-care therapy. The data were obtained in a study of a mutant IDH1 vaccine in newly diagnosed glioma. Sequencing used immunoSEQ multiplex PCR; TCRdb keeps in-frame clones, though not all of them. The sample holds under 35,000 clones, roughly 80% seen once. V lost 3 bases and J 2 bases, leaving 14 bases between the germline ends. CDR3 length: 15 amino acids. Looked up from germline, CDR1 is MNHEY and CDR2 is SMNVEV (reference sequence). The chain links TRBV27 to TRBJ2-7; D is ambiguous. Source: PBMCs, taken from a glioma patient treated with radiotherapy, temozolomide or both. The clonotype originates from a young man with glioma. In DNA, the CDR3 is TGTGCCAGCAGTTTTCGGGTCGGCCGTACCTACGAGCAGTACTTC. Residues: CASSFRVGRTYEQYF.